These 22 T cell receptor beta chains came from one sample sequenced in a study of a mutant IDH1 vaccine in newly diagnosed glioma. This sample's time point: week 5, during vaccination. Every vaccine dose comprised 300 ug of mutant IDH1 20-mer peptide plus topical imiquimod. Their antigen targets remain unknown. The assay was immunoSEQ multiplex PCR, and TCRdb's table has in-frame clones only and misses some. Altogether 30,000 to 40,000 clones are present, approximately 80% being singletons, with the ten largest covering around an eighth. Sequencing used PBMCs, obtained from a glioma patient whose treatment included an IDH1 peptide vaccine. These receptors were collected from a man between 45 and 60 years old with glioma.

This sequence joins TRBV5-4 and TRBJ1-1; D uncertain. This CDR3 is built from 13 residues. The germline V gene has CDR1 SGHNT and CDR2 YYREEE (reference sequence). Deletions cut 0 bases from V and 1 base from J, with 4 bases between. CDR3 sequence: CASSLEKNTEAFF. CDR3 bases: TGTGCCAGCAGCTTGGAAAAGAACACTGAAGCTTTCTTT.

The CDR3 coding sequence is TGTGCCAGCAGCGACCCCGGGCCTAGAAGGTACTTC. Translation: CASSDPGPRRYF. The chain is built from TRBV2 and TRBJ2-7, with no clear D. From germline, CDR1 is SNHLY and CDR2 FYNNEI. V was clipped by 6 bases and J by 12 bases, with 18 bases between them. The CDR3 sequence is 12 residues long.

This chain joins TRBV6-1 and TRBJ1-5; D is unclear. The CDR3 loop spans 13 amino acids. The V and J ends lost 2 bases and 3 bases respectively, with 5 bases between them. Germline-derived CDR1 and CDR2 are MNHNS and SASEGT. This CDR3 is CASSERNNQPQHF. DNA of the CDR3: TGTGCCAGCAGTGAACGGAACAATCAGCCCCAGCATTTT.

The chain is built from TRBV7-9 and TRBJ2-7; TRBD2 matches at 12 bases. V trimming: 4 bases; J trimming: 7 bases; junction bases outside the gene matches: 5. This CDR3 comprises 14 residues. The germline CDR1 and CDR2 sequences are SEHNR and FQNEAQ (reference sequence). Here the CDR3 reads CASSSTSGRGEQYF. CDR3 nucleotide sequence: TGTGCCAGCAGCTCGACTAGCGGGAGAGGAGAGCAGTACTTC.

This rearrangement joins TRBV5-5 to TRBJ2-2; D not resolved. The CDR3 length is 15 residues. Germline V gives CDR1 SGHKS, CDR2 YYEKEE (reference sequence). V was cut by 1 base and J by 1 base, with 8 bases left in between. CDR3 bases: TGTGCCAGCAGCTTGTGGCAAATGAACACCGGGGAGCTGTTTTTT. Residues: CASSLWQMNTGELFF. Based on the CDR3 plus reference TRBV5-5 and TRBJ2-2, the full variable domain is DAGVTQSPTHLIKTRGQQVTLRCSPISGHKSVSWYQQVLGQGPQFIFQYYEKEERGRGNFPDRFSARQFPNYSSELNVNALLLGDSALYLCASSLWQMNTGELFFGEGSRLTVL.

This sequence joins TRBV2 and TRBJ2-1, with D tentatively TRBD1 or TRBD2 (5 bases each). The CDR3 is made up of 14 amino acids. Germline CDR1 and CDR2: SNHLY and FYNNEI. Trimming pared 7 bases from V and 8 bases from J, leaving 18 bases between. The CDR3 sequence: CASTPWGSWDEQFF. The CDR3, as DNA: TGTGCCAGCACCCCTTGGGGGTCCTGGGATGAGCAGTTCTTC.

The chain employs TRBV5-5 and TRBJ2-2; D is perhaps TRBD1 (5 bases). The V gene lost 0 bases and the J gene lost 3 bases, with 9 bases spanning the gap. CDR1 SGHKS and CDR2 YYEKEE come from the germline V gene (reference sequence). CDR3 length: 15 residues. Here the CDR3 reads CASSLGGRDTGELFF. The CDR3 bases are TGTGCCAGCAGCTTGGGGGGCCGCGACACCGGGGAGCTGTTTTTT.

The chain couples TRBV30 to TRBJ2-7; tentatively, D is TRBD1 (5 bases). V lost 0 bases and J lost 2, with 8 bases in between. The CDR3 runs to 13 residues. Germline V gene lookup returns CDR1 GTSNPN and CDR2 SVGIG (reference sequence). CDR3 amino acids: CAWSVGVAYEQYF. The CDR3 nucleotides read TGTGCCTGGAGTGTAGGGGTCGCCTACGAGCAGTACTTC.

The chain recombines TRBV7-2 with TRBJ2-1; D gene uncertain. V lost 1 base and J 6 bases, leaving 7 bases between the germline ends. The germline V gene encodes CDR1 SGHTA and CDR2 FQGNSA. This CDR3 comprises 13 residues. The CDR3 reads CASSLGRVNEQFF. CDR3 coding DNA: TGTGCCAGCAGCTTAGGTAGGGTCAATGAGCAGTTCTTC.

The rearrangement uses TRBV6-4 and TRBJ1-1, with 8 bases matching TRBD1. Germline loops: CDR1 MRHNA, CDR2 SNTAGT. This CDR3 comprises 13 residues. With 5 bases clipped from V and 4 bases from J, the junction kept 3 bases outside the gene matches. CDR3 DNA: TGTGCCAGCAGTCCAGACAGGGGCACTGAAGCTTTCTTT. Translated, it gives CASSPDRGTEAFF.

The gene calls are TRBV10-3 and TRBJ2-5; perhaps TRBD2 as D (5 bases). Trimming removed 10 bases from V and 0 bases from J, with 9 bases in between. The CDR3 is 12 amino acids. Germline CDR1 is ENHRY and CDR2 is SYGVKD. The CDR3 sequence is CAKRSYQETQYF. Here the CDR3 DNA reads TGTGCCAAGCGGTCGTACCAAGAGACCCAGTACTTC.

The sample holds a few counts of this clone. The rearrangement links TRBV2 to TRBJ1-4; D is possibly TRBD1 (6 bases). Germline lookup yields CDR1 SNHLY and CDR2 FYNNEI. The CDR3 is 13 amino acids. Between the trimmed V and J ends, which lost 10 bases and 7 bases, there was a span of 16 bases. CDR3: CATHGGKGEKLFF. CDR3 sequence (DNA): TGTGCCACGCATGGGGGCAAGGGTGAAAAACTGTTTTTT.

The genes are TRBV19 and TRBJ1-5; a weak D match, TRBD1 (6 bases). Germline V gene sequence: CDR1 LNHDA, CDR2 SQIVND (reference sequence). V shed 5 bases and J shed 5 bases, with 25 bases lying between them. The length of the CDR3 is 18 residues. The CDR3 loop reads CASSSGRDTGISHQPQHF. CDR3 nucleotides: TGTGCCAGTAGTTCCGGACGGGATACAGGGATCAGCCATCAGCCCCAGCATTTT. Filled out from reference TRBV19 and TRBJ1-5, the complete variable domain reads DGGITQSPKYLFRKEGQNVTLSCEQNLNHDAMYWYRQDPGQGLRLIYYSQIVNDFQKGDIAEGYSVSREKKESFPLTVTSAQKNPTAFYLCASSSGRDTGISHQPQHFGDGTRLSIL.

The chain couples TRBV4-1 to TRBJ2-7, with 10 positions matching TRBD2. V dropped 0 bases and J dropped 3; count of bases not matched to a gene: 2. CDR3 size: 15 residues. CDR1 is MGHRA and CDR2 is YSYEKL in the germline V gene. CDR3 residues: CASSQEERGGYEQYF. The CDR3 DNA reads TGCGCCAGCAGCCAAGAAGAGCGGGGGGGCTACGAGCAGTACTTC.

The chain couples TRBV10-3 to TRBJ1-1; 10 bases align to TRBD1. The CDR3 sequence is 15 residues long. Germline-derived CDR1 and CDR2 are ENHRY and SYGVKD. With 0 bases clipped from V and 3 bases from J, the junction kept 1 base outside the gene matches. CDR3 loop: CAISESTGGYTEAFF. DNA for the CDR3: TGTGCCATCAGTGAGTCGACAGGGGGCTACACTGAAGCTTTCTTT.

This rearrangement joins TRBV11-2 to TRBJ2-7; 7 positions match TRBD2. Germline V lookup: CDR1 SGHAT, CDR2 FQNNGV. V shed 6 bases and J 9 bases; nucleotides not matched to a gene: 2. This CDR3 has 10 amino acids. CDR3 in DNA: TGTGCCAGCAGGTCGGGGGGGCAGTACTTC. Protein product: CASRSGGQYF.

As concerns this clone: This sample includes further DNA sequences coding for the same CDR3. J is TRBJ1-6 and V is TRBV2, with 7 bases fitting TRBD1. V shed 3 bases and J 7 bases; nucleotides not matched to a gene: 9. Germline V lookup: CDR1 SNHLY, CDR2 FYNNEI. CDR3 length: 16 residues. CDR3 region: CASSETAGGPNSPLHF. The CDR3 DNA reads TGTGCCAGCAGTGAGACGGCAGGGGGACCCAATTCACCCCTCCACTTT.

For the CDR3, the DNA is TGTGCCAGCAGCAAGAGCGGGGGATTTGGCAATCAGCCCCAGCATTTT. Its translation: CASSKSGGFGNQPQHF. V is TRBV21-1 and J is TRBJ1-5. TRBV21-1 is a pseudogene locus. This CDR3 region has 16 residues.

The J gene is TRBJ2-1, the V gene TRBV5-1; D uncertain. Trimming pared 3 bases from V and 2 bases from J, leaving 12 bases between. Germline V gives CDR1 SGHRS, CDR2 YFSETQ. The CDR3 consists of 15 residues. The CDR3, as DNA: TGCGCCAGCAGCTCCGACCCAGTAACCTACAATGAGCAGTTCTTC. Encoded protein: CASSSDPVTYNEQFF.

The chain uses TRBV2 and TRBJ2-1; D is possibly TRBD2 (7 bases). CDR1 and CDR2 (germline): SNHLY, FYNNEI. Trimming took 5 bases from V and 6 from J, leaving 14 bases between them. This CDR3 has 14 amino acids. Written as DNA, the CDR3 is TGTGCCAGCAGTTGGGGCGGGGGCCGCAATGAGCAGTTCTTC. Translating gives CASSWGGGRNEQFF.

The chain combines TRBV14 with TRBJ1-1, with TRBD1 matching over 9 bases. This CDR3 is built from 17 residues. The germline gives CDR1 SGHDN, CDR2 FVKESK. With 3 bases clipped from V and 1 base from J, the junction kept 9 bases outside the gene matches. CDR3 protein: CASSQATGGPGNTEAFF. The CDR3 DNA reads as TGTGCCAGCAGCCAGGCTACAGGGGGCCCCGGGAACACTGAAGCTTTCTTT.

The gene calls are TRBV2 and TRBJ2-7; D perhaps matches TRBD2 (5 bases). V lost 4 bases and J lost 2, with 12 bases in between. Germline CDR1 reads SNHLY; CDR2 reads FYNNEI. The CDR3 has 14 residues. Here the CDR3 reads CASSGSREAYEQYF. CDR3 sequence (DNA): TGTGCCAGCAGTGGGTCCCGGGAAGCCTACGAGCAGTACTTC.